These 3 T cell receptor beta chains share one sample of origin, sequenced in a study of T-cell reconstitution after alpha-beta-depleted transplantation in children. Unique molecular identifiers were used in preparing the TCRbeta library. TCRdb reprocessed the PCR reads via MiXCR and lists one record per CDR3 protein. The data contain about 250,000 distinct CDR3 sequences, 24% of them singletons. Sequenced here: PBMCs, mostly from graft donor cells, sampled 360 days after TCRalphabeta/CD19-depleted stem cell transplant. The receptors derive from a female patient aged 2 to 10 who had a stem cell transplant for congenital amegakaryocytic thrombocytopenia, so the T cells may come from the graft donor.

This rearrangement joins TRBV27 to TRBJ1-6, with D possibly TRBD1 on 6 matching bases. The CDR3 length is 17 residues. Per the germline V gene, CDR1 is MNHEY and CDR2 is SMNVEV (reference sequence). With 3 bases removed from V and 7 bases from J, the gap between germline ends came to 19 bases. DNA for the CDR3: TGTGCCAGCAGTTTTTGGGCCCCGGGACACAAAAATTCACCCCTCCACTTT. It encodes CASSFWAPGHKNSPLHF.

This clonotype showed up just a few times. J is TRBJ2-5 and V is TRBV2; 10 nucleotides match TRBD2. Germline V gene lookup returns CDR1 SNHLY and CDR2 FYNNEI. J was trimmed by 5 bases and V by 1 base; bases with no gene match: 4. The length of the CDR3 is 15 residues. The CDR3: CASSEGTSGSETQYF. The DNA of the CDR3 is TGTGCCAGCAGTGAAGGGACTAGCGGAAGTGAGACCCAGTACTTC.

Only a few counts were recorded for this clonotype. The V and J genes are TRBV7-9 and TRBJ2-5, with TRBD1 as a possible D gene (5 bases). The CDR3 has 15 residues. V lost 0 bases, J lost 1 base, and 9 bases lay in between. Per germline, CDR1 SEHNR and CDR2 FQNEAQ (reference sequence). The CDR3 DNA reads TGTGCCAGCAGCTTAGCGCTGACAGCCCAAGAGACCCAGTACTTC. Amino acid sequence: CASSLALTAQETQYF.